A single sample is the source of the 27 T cell receptor beta chains below, sequenced in a study of PD-1 blockade in classical Hodgkin lymphoma. Time point described: newly diagnosed, previously untreated cHL patient sample. With magnetic negative selection, CD4+ T cells were purified from PBMCs that had been thawed. Assay: immunoSEQ multiplex PCR; the TCRdb copy retains only in-frame clones and omits some. The sample has approximately 23,000 clones, roughly 90% seen once. The sample was CD4+ T cells from blood. The receptors stem from a human donor with classical Hodgkin lymphoma.

This chain uses TRBV14 with TRBJ2-3; D might be TRBD2 (5 bases). V lost 6 bases and J 2 bases, leaving 15 bases between the germline ends. CDR1 is SGHDN, CDR2 FVKESK, per germline. This CDR3 has 15 residues. CDR3 in amino acids: CASRTGMGNTDTQYF. The CDR3 region has the DNA TGTGCCAGCAGAACCGGGATGGGGAACACAGATACGCAGTATTTT.

This clone appeared once. The V call is TRBV2, the J call TRBJ1-3; unclear D gene. The V end was cut by 4 bases, the J end by 7 bases, with 8 bases between. Germline V gene data show CDR1 as SNHLY and CDR2 as FYNNEI. The CDR3 consists of 12 residues. The CDR3 sequence: CASSGFGNTIYF. The CDR3 nucleotides are TGTGCCAGCAGTGGGTTTGGGAACACCATATATTTT.

CDR3 loop: CASSYTDIFAYNEQFF. The CDR3 DNA is TGCGCCAGCAGCTATACCGACATTTTTGCCTACAATGAGCAGTTCTTC. The V call is TRBV5-1, the J call TRBJ2-1; D call uncertain. Germline V gene data show CDR1 as SGHRS and CDR2 as YFSETQ. The V gene lost 3 bases and the J gene lost 2 bases, with 15 bases spanning the gap. This CDR3 has 16 residues.

The chain combines TRBV9 with TRBJ1-3; no definite D call. This CDR3 is built from 15 residues. Trimming removed 8 bases from V and 2 bases from J, with 17 bases in between. Per germline, CDR1 SGDLS and CDR2 YYNGEE. For the CDR3, the DNA is TGTGCCAGGCTTGAGACTGCTTATACTGGAAACACCATATATTTT. Translation gives CARLETAYTGNTIYF.

This sequence joins TRBV7-6 and TRBJ2-2; 9 bases are a match to TRBD1. The CDR3 consists of 16 residues. Looked up from germline, CDR1 is SGHVS and CDR2 is FNYEAQ. V gave up 2 bases and J gave up 6 bases; unmatched junction bases: 7. The CDR3 region is CASSLWGQGSSGELFF. The CDR3 coding sequence is TGTGCCAGCAGCTTATGGGGACAGGGATCTTCCGGGGAGCTGTTTTTT. Variable domain in full (rest from reference TRBV7-6 and TRBJ2-2): GAGVSQSPRYKVTKRGQDVALRCDPISGHVSLYWYRQALGQGPEFLTYFNYEAQQDKSGLPNDRFSAERPEGSISTLTIQRTEQRDSAMYRCASSLWGQGSSGELFFGEGSRLTVL.

This chain connects TRBV18 to TRBJ2-7; D is perhaps TRBD1 or TRBD2 (5 bases each). This CDR3 is built from 12 residues. Germline-derived CDR1 and CDR2 are KGHSH and LQKENI. V shed 0 bases and J shed 8 bases, with 8 bases lying between them. The CDR3 here is CASSPPGEKQYF. CDR3 DNA sequence: TGTGCCAGCTCACCACCGGGGGAAAAGCAGTACTTC. The full variable domain, completed using reference TRBV18 and TRBJ2-7, is NAGVMQNPRHLVRRRGQEARLRCSPMKGHSHVYWYRQLPEEGLKFMVYLQKENIIDESGMPKERFSAEFPKEGPSILRIQQVVRGDSAAYFCASSPPGEKQYFGPGTRLTVT.

V usage is TRBV19 and J usage is TRBJ2-1, with TRBD2 matching over 10 bases. This CDR3 is 15 amino acids long. V shed 3 bases and J 13 bases; nucleotides not matched to a gene: 12. Per germline, CDR1 LNHDA and CDR2 SQIVND (reference sequence). As DNA, the CDR3 is TGTGCCAGTAGTATCCCTCGGGGACTAGCGCCTCCACAGTTCTTC. This gives the protein CASSIPRGLAPPQFF.

J is TRBJ2-1 and V is TRBV18; the match to TRBD2 covers 12 bases. The germline V gene encodes CDR1 KGHSH and CDR2 LQKENI. The CDR3 contains 15 residues. Trimming cost V 2 bases and J 4 bases; bases outside gene matches: 0. The CDR3 spells CASSPTSGGYNEQFF. In DNA, the CDR3 is TGTGCCAGCTCACCAACTAGCGGGGGGTACAATGAGCAGTTCTTC.

Only one count was recorded for this clone. The rearrangement links TRBV5-1 to TRBJ2-5, with 8 bases identical to TRBD2. The germline V gene encodes CDR1 SGHRS and CDR2 YFSETQ. The length of the CDR3 is 15 residues. V lost 3 bases and J lost 0; bases outside the gene matches: 4. As DNA, the CDR3 is TGCGCCAGCAGCTGGGGGACTAGGGACCAAGAGACCCAGTACTTC. Its protein is CASSWGTRDQETQYF.

The rearrangement uses TRBV29-1 and TRBJ2-7, with a weak D call TRBD1 (6 bases). Germline V gene lookup returns CDR1 SQVTM and CDR2 ANQGSEA. The CDR3 has 13 amino acids. V was pared by 4 bases and J by 4 bases, with 14 bases between. CDR3 amino acids: CSVVGTPGYEQYF. The DNA for the CDR3 is TGCAGCGTTGTTGGGACACCCGGTTACGAGCAGTACTTC.

The chain joins TRBV4-1 to TRBJ2-1; 7 nucleotides match TRBD2. With 3 bases clipped from V and 1 base from J, the junction kept 3 bases outside the gene matches. Germline CDR1 is MGHRA and CDR2 is YSYEKL. The CDR3 length is 15 residues. CDR3 in amino acids: CASSQGGGSYNEQFF. DNA of the CDR3: TGCGCCAGCAGCCAGGGGGGAGGGTCCTACAATGAGCAGTTCTTC.

CDR3 region: CASSYTLAGGIDTQYF. CDR3 in DNA: TGTGCCAGCAGTTATACCTTAGCGGGGGGTATAGATACGCAGTATTTT. J is TRBJ2-3 and V is TRBV6-5; 10 nucleotides match TRBD2. Germline CDR1 reads MNHEY; CDR2 reads SVGAGI. Unmatched junction bases numbered 8, after V lost 3 bases and J lost 5 bases. The CDR3 is made up of 16 amino acids.

The chain employs TRBV5-5 and TRBJ2-7; 7 bases are shared with TRBD2. Trimming cost V 2 bases and J 3 bases; bases outside gene matches: 8. From germline, CDR1 is SGHKS and CDR2 YYEKEE (reference sequence). This CDR3 comprises 15 residues. The CDR3 DNA is TGTGCCAGCAGCTTCGTGACGGGAGGCGGCTACGAGCAGTACTTC. Translating gives CASSFVTGGGYEQYF.

The chain carries TRBV6-5 and TRBJ1-3; possibly TRBD1 for D (5 bases). The CDR3 runs to 15 residues. V was pared by 5 bases and J by 0 bases, with 11 bases between. CDR1 and CDR2 (germline): MNHEY, SVGAGI. This CDR3 is CASSPGLASGNTIYF. CDR3 bases: TGTGCCAGCAGTCCGGGACTGGCCTCTGGAAACACCATATATTTT.

V and J are TRBV28 and TRBJ1-1, with a tentative D call TRBD1 (5 bases). V shed 6 bases and J shed 5 bases, with 13 bases lying between them. CDR3 length equals 13 residues. The germline V gene has CDR1 MDHEN and CDR2 SYDVKM. In nucleotides, the CDR3 is TGTGCCAGCAGCTCTCCAGGGCGAACTGAAGCTTTCTTT. Its protein is CASSSPGRTEAFF.

The chain uses TRBV10-3 and TRBJ1-2; D gene unclear. The CDR3 covers 14 residues. The V gene's germline CDR1 is ENHRY and CDR2 SYGVKD. The V end was cut by 2 bases, the J end by 3 bases, with 10 bases between. The DNA of the CDR3 is TGTGCCATCAGTGAGGGAGTGGAGTACTATGGCTACACCTTC. Amino acids: CAISEGVEYYGYTF.

The chain combines TRBV6-5 with TRBJ1-2; 7 bases align to TRBD1. The germline CDR1 and CDR2 sequences are MNHEY and SVGAGI. V shed 4 bases and J 9 bases; nucleotides not matched to a gene: 8. CDR3 size: 13 residues. This CDR3 reads CASSSRNRGSYTF. CDR3 sequence (DNA): TGTGCCAGCAGTTCCCGTAACAGGGGTAGCTACACCTTC.

V gene TRBV5-4 combines with J gene TRBJ1-2; D gene unclear. Germline lookup yields CDR1 SGHNT and CDR2 YYREEE (reference sequence). The CDR3 runs 12 residues. Trimming left V 4 bases short and J 8 bases short, with 12 bases between. Written as DNA, the CDR3 is TGTGCCAGCAGCCCGGGGTTGAGGGGCTACACCTTC. Its protein is CASSPGLRGYTF.

The CDR3 is CASRRTGVGYGYTF. CDR3 nucleotides: TGTGCCAGCAGAAGGACAGGGGTGGGCTATGGCTACACCTTC. The chain couples TRBV6-6 to TRBJ1-2; 9 positions agree with TRBD1. V lost 6 bases to trimming and J lost 4 bases; unmatched junction nucleotides: 6. The CDR3 is 14 amino acids. Germline V lookup: CDR1 MNHNY, CDR2 SVGAGI (reference sequence).

This sequence joins TRBV5-1 and TRBJ2-5; tentatively, D is TRBD1 (7 bases). Trimming shortened V by 4 bases and J by 5 bases, and 15 bases separated the two germline ends. The CDR3 loop spans 14 amino acids. CDR1 and CDR2 (germline): SGHRS, YFSETQ. The chain's CDR3 is CASSGGQAGETQYF. In DNA, the CDR3 is TGCGCCAGCAGCGGTGGACAGGCGGGGGAGACCCAGTACTTC.

The CDR3 coding sequence is TGTGCCAGCAGCTCCCCCGCAGGCGGGGAGCTGTTTTTT. Translating gives CASSSPAGGELFF. The chain links TRBV7-9 to TRBJ2-2; D gene unclear. Per the germline V gene, CDR1 is SEHNR and CDR2 is FQNEAQ (reference sequence). CDR3 length: 13 amino acids. Deletions cut 4 bases from V and 7 bases from J, with 10 bases between.

The genes are TRBV28 and TRBJ1-5, with 9 nucleotides matching TRBD1. The CDR3 length is 17 residues. From germline, CDR1 is MDHEN and CDR2 SYDVKM. V dropped 4 bases and J dropped 1; count of bases not matched to a gene: 8. The CDR3 sequence is CASSYRGLRKSNQPQHF. The CDR3 DNA reads TGTGCCAGCAGTTACAGGGGGCTCCGAAAGAGCAATCAGCCCCAGCATTTT.

This clone was detected only a few times. This chain joins TRBV9 and TRBJ1-2; 7 positions match TRBD1. After removal of 0 bases from V and 8 bases from J, the junction contained 7 bases not matched to a gene. Germline assignment: CDR1 SGDLS and CDR2 YYNGEE. The CDR3 is 14 amino acids. The CDR3 DNA reads TGTGCCAGCAGCGTAGAGTTAAGGACAGGAGGCTACACCTTC. It encodes CASSVELRTGGYTF.

The chain carries TRBV7-8 and TRBJ2-5, with D tentatively TRBD2 (6 bases). This CDR3 region has 13 residues. CDR1 is SGHVS, CDR2 FQNEAQ, per germline. V lost 5 bases to trimming and J lost 4 bases, with 11 bases between them. As DNA, the CDR3 is TGTGCCAGCAGCAGACGGGGGAGAGAGACCCAGTACTTC. This sequence encodes CASSRRGRETQYF.

This clone turned up a few times. The CDR3 sequence: CASSRADLRSYF. In nucleotides, the CDR3 is TGTGCCAGCAGCCGAGCGGATCTCAGGTCTTACTTC. This chain connects TRBV7-2 to TRBJ2-4; maybe TRBD2 (5 bases). Germline assignment: CDR1 SGHTA and CDR2 FQGNSA. The CDR3 sequence is 12 residues long. Trimming took 5 bases from V and 16 from J, leaving 18 bases between them.

This chain joins TRBV27 and TRBJ1-6, with 8 nucleotides matching TRBD1. V trimming: 3 bases; J trimming: 3 bases; junction bases outside the gene matches: 1. The CDR3 extends over 15 amino acids. In germline, CDR1 is MNHEY, CDR2 SMNVEV (reference sequence). CDR3 nucleotide sequence: TGTGCCAGCAGTTTCGACAGGGGCTATAATTCACCCCTCCACTTT. Its translation is CASSFDRGYNSPLHF.

The genes are TRBV7-2 and TRBJ2-1; D perhaps matches TRBD2 (6 bases). This CDR3 contains 13 residues. V lost 2 bases and J lost 5, with 7 bases in between. Germline assignment: CDR1 SGHTA and CDR2 FQGNSA. The DNA of the CDR3 is TGTGCCAGCAGCTTACAGCGGGACAATGAGCAGTTCTTC. Protein sequence: CASSLQRDNEQFF.